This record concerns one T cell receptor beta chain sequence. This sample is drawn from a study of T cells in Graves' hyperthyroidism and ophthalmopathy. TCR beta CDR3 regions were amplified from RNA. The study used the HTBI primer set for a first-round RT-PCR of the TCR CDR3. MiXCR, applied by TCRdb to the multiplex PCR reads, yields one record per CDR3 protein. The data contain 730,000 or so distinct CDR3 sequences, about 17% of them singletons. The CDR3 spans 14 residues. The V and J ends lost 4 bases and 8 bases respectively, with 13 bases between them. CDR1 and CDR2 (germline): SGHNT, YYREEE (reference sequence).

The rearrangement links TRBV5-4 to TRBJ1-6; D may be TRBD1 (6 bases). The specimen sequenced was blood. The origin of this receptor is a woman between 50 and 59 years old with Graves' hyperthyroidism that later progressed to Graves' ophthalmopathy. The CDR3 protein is CASSRGGDDSPLHF. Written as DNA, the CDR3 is TGTGCCAGCAGCCGTGGGGGCGATGATTCACCCCTCCACTTT.